This T cell receptor beta chain was found in a study of control samples from healthy donors and cancer patients. The CDR3 runs to 14 residues. Trimming took 6 bases from V and 1 from J, leaving 12 bases between them. Germline V lookup: CDR1 KGHSH, CDR2 LQKENI. Assay used: immunoSEQ multiplex PCR; TCRdb lists only in-frame clones, some missing. The sample lists approximately 45,000 clones; 85% to 95% were seen once. This chain joins TRBV18 and TRBJ1-1; TRBD1 is a possible D gene (5 bases). The sequence derives from a woman aged 40 to 50 with head and neck cancer. The sequencing input was PBMCs. As DNA, the CDR3 is TGTGCCAGCTCTCGTAAACAGGAGAACACTGAAGCTTTCTTT. Encoded protein: CASSRKQENTEAFF. The whole variable domain, remainder taken from reference TRBV18 and TRBJ1-1, is NAGVMQNPRHLVRRRGQEARLRCSPMKGHSHVYWYRQLPEEGLKFMVYLQKENIIDESGMPKERFSAEFPKEGPSILRIQQVVRGDSAAYFCASSRKQENTEAFFGQGTRLTVV.